These T cell receptor beta chains were read from a single sample in a study of blood T cell repertoires in COVID-19. Generated by immunoSEQ multiplex PCR, the TCRdb table keeps only in-frame clones and is missing some. The table lists roughly 100,000 clones, about 76% of them singletons. Sequenced sample: peripheral blood. The source of these receptors is a woman aged 70-85 years with acute or convalescent COVID-19. Both conserved end residues are part of each CDR3. A D gene is named only where the DNA matches it firmly. Expanded clones are given a class, and other clones once, few, many or no size at all.

>TRBJ2-1|TRBV18|once|TRBD2
TGTGCCAGCTCACCGCCTAGCGGGGGCTACAATGAGCAGTTCTTC
CASSPPSGGYNEQFF
>TRBJ2-5|TRBV6-2/TRBV6-3|many|TRBD2
TGTGCCAGCAGTGGAGTAGCGGGGGGGCAAGAGACCCAGTACTTC
CASSGVAGGQETQYF
>TRBJ1-2|TRBV2|-|-
TGTGCCAGCAGTGGACGGGAAGGCTACACCTTC
CASSGREGYTF
>TRBJ1-2|TRBV29-1|-|-
TGCAGCGTGCCTCGCCGGGATACCTATGGCTACACCTTC
CSVPRRDTYGYTF
>TRBJ1-1|TRBV29-1|-|TRBD1
TGCAGCGTAAACAGGGGTACTGAAGCTTTCTTT
CSVNRGTEAFF
>TRBJ1-1|TRBV10-3|-|TRBD1
TGTGCCATCAGCAAAACAGGGGGGGAGGCCACTGAAGCTTTCTTT
CAISKTGGEATEAFF
>TRBJ1-5|TRBV30|-|-
TGTGCCTGGAGTCCCCAGAATTTTTATAGCAATCAGCCCCAGCATTTT
CAWSPQNFYSNQPQHF
>TRBJ2-7|TRBV5-4|once|-
TGTGCCAGCAGCTTGGGGCAGGGGACCGAGCAGTACTTC
CASSLGQGTEQYF
>TRBJ2-5|TRBV30|-|-
TGTGCCTGGAGTGGGGGCGATTTTCAGACCCAGTACTTC
CAWSGGDFQTQYF
>TRBJ1-1|TRBV7-6|few|-
TGTGCCAGCAGCTCCCGCGAAACCGAAGCTTTCTTT
CASSSRETEAFF
>TRBJ2-7|TRBV2|-|-
TGTGCCAGCGGCGCGACAGCAATCTCCTACGAGCAGTACTTC
CASGATAISYEQYF
>TRBJ1-1|TRBV18|-|-
TGTGCCAGCTCACCACCTTCGCAGGAAGCTTTCTTT
CASSPPSQEAFF
>TRBJ1-2|TRBV4-1|few|TRBD1
TGCGCCAGCAGCCAAGATCTTTTGGCAGGGACAGGGAATGGCTACACCTTC
CASSQDLLAGTGNGYTF
>TRBJ1-6|TRBV6-5|-|-
TGTGCCACCAATTACACGAGCTCCTATAATTCACCCCTCCACTTT
CATNYTSSYNSPLHF
>TRBJ1-1|TRBV19|-|-
TGTGCCAGTAGTTCTAGGTCCTACTATGAAGCTTTCTTT
CASSSRSYYEAFF
>TRBJ2-7|TRBV4-3|-|TRBD2
TGCGCCAGCAGCCCGGGGACTAGCGGGGTATACGAGCAGTACTTC
CASSPGTSGVYEQYF
>TRBJ2-5|TRBV4-1|medium-sized|-
TGCGCCAGCAGCTCCCGCGAGGGCGGGCTAGAGACCCAGTACTTC
CASSSREGGLETQYF
>TRBJ1-2|TRBV7-8|-|TRBD1
TGTGCCAGCAGCTTACCCAACAGGGGTAAAAGGGATGGCTACACCTTC
CASSLPNRGKRDGYTF
>TRBJ2-7|TRBV25-1|-|-
TGTGCCAGCAGTGAAGTCCTTGGGGGACATAGTTCCTACGAGCAGTACTTC
CASSEVLGGHSSYEQYF
>TRBJ1-2|TRBV2|-|-
TGTGCCAGCAGCCCAGGGGCCTTTGGTGGCTACACCTTC
CASSPGAFGGYTF
>TRBJ1-5|TRBV6-6|-|TRBD1
TGTGCCAGCAGCGGGACAGGAAATCAGCCCCAGCATTTT
CASSGTGNQPQHF
>TRBJ1-6|TRBV15|-|-
TGTGCCACCAGCACATCCGCAGGCTATAATTCACCCCTCCACTTT
CATSTSAGYNSPLHF
>TRBJ1-1|TRBV6-6|-|TRBD1
TGTGCCAGCAGTTACCAGGGACAGGGAGCTTTCTTT
CASSYQGQGAFF
>TRBJ2-1|TRBV5-4|few|TRBD2
TGTGCCAGCAGCTTGGTTGGCGGGGGAGGCAATGAGCAGTTCTTC
CASSLVGGGGNEQFF
>TRBJ2-1|TRBV5-1|few|-
TGCGCCAGCAGCTTGGACAGGTTTGAGCAGTTCTTC
CASSLDRFEQFF
>TRBJ1-1|TRBV9|-|-
TGTGCCAGCAGCGTAAGTGGGGGGACTGAAGCTTTCTTT
CASSVSGGTEAFF
>TRBJ2-7|TRBV6-5|once|-
TGTGCCAGCAATTATGTCCGGGACTCGACCTACGAGCAGTACTTC
CASNYVRDSTYEQYF
>TRBJ2-5|TRBV7-6|-|-
TGTGCCAGCAGTTCACAAGAGACCCAGTACTTC
CASSSQETQYF
>TRBJ1-5|TRBV6-1|few|-
TGTGCCAGCAGTGAAGCCGGAGGACAGACCCAGCATTTT
CASSEAGGQTQHF
>TRBJ2-5|TRBV3-1/TRBV3-2|-|-
TGTGCCAGCAGCCCGCTTGGAGGAGGCCAAGAGACCCAGTACTTC
CASSPLGGGQETQYF
>TRBJ2-1|TRBV9|-|-
TGTGCCAGCAGCGTCGAGGGGGACAATGAGCAGTTCTTC
CASSVEGDNEQFF
>TRBJ1-2|TRBV5-1|-|TRBD1
TGCGCCAGCAGCATTGGTAACAGGGGCGGCGATGGCTACACCTTC
CASSIGNRGGDGYTF
>TRBJ1-2|TRBV28|few|TRBD1
TGTGCCAGCAGCACCCCCACAGGGGTTGGGAAGGTTGGCTACACCTTC
CASSTPTGVGKVGYTF
>TRBJ1-5|TRBV6-6|-|-
TGTGCCAGCAGTTTTTTGGGGGCCGCCAATCAGCCCCAGCATTTT
CASSFLGAANQPQHF
>TRBJ1-1|TRBV3-1/TRBV3-2|-|-
TGTGCCAGCAGCCAAGCCCAGTTGATTGACACTGAAGCTTTCTTT
CASSQAQLIDTEAFF
>TRBJ2-1|TRBV24-1|few|TRBD2
TGTGCCACCAGTGATTTGGGCGGGGGTCCCTACAATGAGCAGTTCTTC
CATSDLGGGPYNEQFF
>TRBJ2-7|TRBV7-2|-|TRBD1
TGTGCCAGCAGCTCCACAGGGGGATACGAGCAGTACTTC
CASSSTGGYEQYF
>TRBJ1-1|TRBV19|-|TRBD1
TGTGCCAGTAGTATCCTCGGTACAGGGGATGAGGAAGCTTTCTTT
CASSILGTGDEEAFF
>TRBJ1-2|TRBV6-5|-|-
TGTGCCAGCAGTAGGGACCAGGGGGGCTACACCTTC
CASSRDQGGYTF
>TRBJ2-2|TRBV7-9|-|-
TGTGCCAGCAGGCCCGGGACAAACACCGGGGAGCTGTTTTTT
CASRPGTNTGELFF
>TRBJ1-1|TRBV20-1|few|-
TGCAGTGCTAGTGGGGGGGGATCTGAAGCTTTCTTT
CSASGGGSEAFF
>TRBJ1-6|TRBV11-2|many|-
TGTGCCAGCAGCGGCCTGAAGGGACAACCTTTTCGGGGTTCACCCCTCCACTTT
CASSGLKGQPFRGSPLHF
>TRBJ2-5|TRBV2|-|TRBD2
TGTGCCAGCAGTGACCTCACCTTGACTAGCGGTCAAGAGACCCAGTACTTC
CASSDLTLTSGQETQYF
>TRBJ1-1|TRBV19|-|-
TGTGCCAGTAGTATCGGGGGGGGAAGGGACACTGAAGCTTTCTTT
CASSIGGGRDTEAFF
>TRBJ2-1|TRBV3-1/TRBV3-2|-|TRBD2
TGTGCCAGGCGACGGGGGGGTCTGTGGAATGAGCAGTTCTTC
CARRRGGLWNEQFF
>TRBJ2-7|TRBV5-6|few|-
TGTGCCAGCAGCTTGGCCCGACAGGCCTACGAGCAGTACTTC
CASSLARQAYEQYF
>TRBJ1-1|TRBV6-5|few|-
TGTGCCAGCAGTTACTCGAGGTTACACACTGAAGCTTTCTTT
CASSYSRLHTEAFF
>TRBJ2-5|TRBV5-1|once|TRBD1
TGCGCCAGCAGCACAGGACAGGGCGAAGAGACCCAGTACTTC
CASSTGQGEETQYF
>TRBJ2-7|TRBV27|-|-
TGTGCCAGCAGTTTATCTACCGGGGTAGGGGGCGAGCAGTACTTC
CASSLSTGVGGEQYF
>TRBJ2-7|TRBV7-2|few|-
TGTGCCAGCAGCTTAGGAATAGGGGGATCCTACGAGCAGTACTTC
CASSLGIGGSYEQYF
>TRBJ1-5|TRBV18|-|-
TGTGCCAGCTCACACCGGCCCACAGGGCATAGTAGCAATCAGCCCCAGCATTTT
CASSHRPTGHSSNQPQHF
>TRBJ1-2|TRBV2|-|TRBD1
TGTGCCAGCACTGAGGACAGGGCAGCTAACTATGGCTACACCTTC
CASTEDRAANYGYTF
>TRBJ1-1|TRBV6-4|many|-
TGTGCCAGCAGTGCAGGGTCGAGGACTGAAGCTTTCTTT
CASSAGSRTEAFF